This T cell receptor beta chain came from a study of beta chain features in type 1 diabetes. On the study more broadly: Across every sample, almost 110,000,000 sorted cells were examined in total.

Whole-study findings and limits: Reduced insertions and increased deletions marked VDJ junctions in type 1 diabetes patients.

Investigators reverse transcribed all isolated RNA, so they sequenced expressed TCRB transcripts. Produced via immunoSEQ multiplex PCR; TCRdb's table is partial and in-frame only. The sample contains 200,000 to 300,000 clones, 11% to 15% of which appear only once. This CDR3 has 14 residues. The ends were cut back, 4 bases at V and 6 bases at J, with 13 bases in the middle. In germline, CDR1 is SGHTS, CDR2 YDEGEE. This clone was seen more than once but under ten times. Antigen unknown. The specimen sequenced was naive CD4+ T cells from blood. This rearrangement joins TRBV5-8 to TRBJ2-2; D is possibly TRBD1 (6 bases). This sequence originates from a woman in her thirties or forties in good health. CDR3 protein: CASSPGHEAGELFF. CDR3 DNA: TGTGCCAGCAGCCCGGGACACGAGGCCGGGGAGCTGTTTTTT.